The rows below give T cell receptor beta chains drawn from one sample of a study of cytomegalovirus exposure and HLA in healthy donors. Measured with immunoSEQ multiplex PCR; TCRdb has only the in-frame clones, and not every one. There are 130,000 or so clones in the sample; 70% to 85% occur only once, and around 4% lies in the top ten. The material sequenced was PBMCs. The source of these receptors is a male donor in good health and CMV-seropositive. CDR3s include the opening cysteine and the closing phenylalanine or tryptophan. A D gene is named only where the DNA matches it firmly. Not all rows give a size; the values are once, few, many and, for expanded clones, a class.

clone_size	v_call	d_call	j_call	cdr3_aa	cdr3_nt
NA	TRBV10-3	TRBD2	TRBJ2-5	CASGDLAGLETQYF	TGTGCCTCAGGAGACTTAGCGGGATTAGAGACCCAGTACTTC
NA	TRBV12-2	NA	TRBJ1-4	CASRLAHRAGGEKLFF	TGTGCAAGTCGCTTAGCGCACAGGGCCGGCGGAGAAAAACTGTTTTTT
NA	TRBV27	TRBD2	TRBJ2-1	CASSFYSGKAPDNEQFF	TGTGCCAGCAGTTTTTATAGCGGGAAAGCTCCTGACAATGAGCAGTTCTTC
NA	TRBV6-5	NA	TRBJ1-5	CASSYGQTNQPQHF	TGTGCCAGCAGCTACGGACAGACAAATCAGCCCCAGCATTTT
NA	TRBV7-2	NA	TRBJ2-7	CASSLQGYEQYF	TGTGCCAGCAGCTTGCAGGGTTACGAGCAGTACTTC
NA	TRBV5-4	TRBD2	TRBJ2-5	CASSLAGRLAGRETQYF	TGTGCCAGCAGCTTGGCTGGTCGACTAGCGGGGCGGGAGACCCAGTACTTC
medium-sized	TRBV19	NA	TRBJ1-1	CASSEARRNTEAFF	TGTGCCAGTAGTGAGGCAAGGCGGAACACTGAAGCTTTCTTT
once	TRBV2	NA	TRBJ1-6	CASMRFVGAYNSPLHF	TGTGCCAGCATGAGGTTCGTAGGGGCATATAATTCACCCCTCCACTTT
NA	TRBV28	NA	TRBJ1-5	CASRSGNQPQHF	TGTGCCAGCAGATCAGGGAATCAGCCCCAGCATTTT
NA	TRBV5-1	NA	TRBJ2-3	CASSLGRVNTDTQYF	TGCGCCAGCAGCTTGGGCAGGGTGAACACAGATACGCAGTATTTT
few	TRBV5-6	NA	TRBJ2-7	CASSLDRAHEQYF	TGTGCCAGCAGCTTGGACAGGGCCCACGAGCAGTACTTC
NA	TRBV21-1	NA	TRBJ2-3	CASSKVGRGQGGRTDTQYF	TGTGCCAGCAGCAAAGTGGGGAGAGGACAGGGGGGACGCACAGATACGCAGTATTTT
NA	TRBV9	NA	TRBJ1-2	CASSVGGGSAFYGYTF	TGTGCCAGCAGCGTAGGGGGGGGCTCAGCTTTTTATGGCTACACCTTC
NA	TRBV6-6	TRBD2	TRBJ2-7	CASSYSSGSSYEQYF	TGTGCCAGCAGTTACTCGAGCGGGAGCTCCTACGAGCAGTACTTC
NA	TRBV7-9	NA	TRBJ2-1	CASSLIRGHYNEQFF	TGTGCCAGCAGCTTAATTCGCGGACACTACAATGAGCAGTTCTTC
NA	TRBV30	NA	TRBJ2-1	CAWSVRGKSEQFF	TGTGCCTGGAGTGTACGAGGGAAGTCTGAGCAGTTCTTC
NA	TRBV19	NA	TRBJ1-4	CASSIDSRGGEKLFF	TGTGCCAGTAGTATAGATTCCAGGGGTGGTGAAAAACTGTTTTTT
NA	TRBV5-6	NA	TRBJ1-2	CASSLVHHSNYGYTF	TGTGCCAGCAGCTTGGTTCACCACTCTAACTATGGCTACACCTTC
NA	TRBV2	NA	TRBJ1-3	CASSVQGSGNTIYF	TGTGCCAGCAGTGTTCAGGGATCTGGAAACACCATATATTTT
NA	TRBV4-1	TRBD2	TRBJ2-2	CASSQESGNKIGELFF	TGCGCCAGCAGCCAAGAAAGCGGGAATAAAATCGGGGAGCTGTTTTTT
NA	TRBV10-3	NA	TRBJ1-2	CATQGFLFGYTF	TGTGCCACCCAGGGGTTTTTGTTCGGCTACACCTTC
NA	TRBV10-3	NA	TRBJ1-6	CAIRGGFYNSPLHF	TGTGCCATCAGGGGAGGGTTTTATAATTCACCCCTCCACTTT
once	TRBV7-9	NA	TRBJ1-3	CASSLPFSGNTIYF	TGTGCCAGCAGCTTACCGTTCTCTGGAAACACCATATATTTT
NA	TRBV7-8	TRBD1	TRBJ2-7	CASTHLGTAYEQYF	TGTGCCAGCACCCACCTTGGGACAGCCTACGAGCAGTACTTC
NA	TRBV2	TRBD2	TRBJ2-7	CATKETSGSRGYEQYF	TGTGCCACCAAGGAGACTAGCGGGAGTCGGGGATACGAGCAGTACTTC
NA	TRBV7-9	NA	TRBJ2-7	CSSSLAGGLLGFKQYF	TGTTCCAGCAGCTTAGCCGGCGGCCTTCTCGGGTTCAAGCAGTACTTC
NA	TRBV5-1	TRBD2	TRBJ2-7	CASSDGTSGATYEQHF	TGCGCCAGCAGCGACGGGACTAGCGGAGCTACCTACGAGCAGCACTTC
few	TRBV21-1	NA	TRBJ1-5	CASSAQDRGACQPQHF	TGTGCCAGCAGCGCCCAAGATCGGGGGGCCTGTCAGCCCCAGCATTTT
NA	TRBV27	TRBD2	TRBJ2-5	CASSLLAGGPGQYF	TGTGCCAGCAGTTTACTAGCGGGGGGGCCGGGCCAGTACTTC
few	TRBV7-9	NA	TRBJ2-4	CASSQGNSQYF	TGTGCCAGCAGCCAGGGAAACAGTCAGTACTTC
NA	TRBV7-9	TRBD1	TRBJ2-1	CASSPRDRGLNEQFF	TGTGCCAGCAGCCCCCGGGACAGGGGGTTGAATGAGCAGTTCTTC
once	TRBV4-1	NA	TRBJ2-7	CASSPSQGAPFYEQYF	TGCGCCAGCAGCCCGTCCCAGGGTGCTCCTTTCTACGAGCAGTACTTC